This T cell receptor beta chain was retrieved from a study of blood T cell repertoires in COVID-19. The wider study: The origin of the acute and convalescent COVID-19 samples was the United States, Italy and Spain. Nucleic acid was either cDNA or gDNA, and it came from T cells, B-cell-depleted T cells, or PBMCs.

With respect to this clone: The junction does not match germline at one end; this may be a read error.

As handled by the study authors: Reference gene primer amplification gave estimated nucleated cell counts. The assay was immunoSEQ multiplex PCR, and TCRdb's table has in-frame clones only and misses some. Clone size and the V and J calls come from that table; the DNA yielded D and trimming. The sample consists of some 250,000 clones, 88% of them appearing once. The V gene's germline CDR1 is SNHLY and CDR2 FYNNEI. CDR3 length equals 11 residues. The receptor comes from a woman aged 40 to 50 who had recovered from COVID-19. The sample comprised peripheral blood. V and J are TRBV2 and TRBJ2-1; 7 bases are a match to TRBD1. The CDR3 DNA is TGTGCCAGCAGGGGGGCAGGGGGTACGGTCTTC. Protein: CASRGAGGTVF.